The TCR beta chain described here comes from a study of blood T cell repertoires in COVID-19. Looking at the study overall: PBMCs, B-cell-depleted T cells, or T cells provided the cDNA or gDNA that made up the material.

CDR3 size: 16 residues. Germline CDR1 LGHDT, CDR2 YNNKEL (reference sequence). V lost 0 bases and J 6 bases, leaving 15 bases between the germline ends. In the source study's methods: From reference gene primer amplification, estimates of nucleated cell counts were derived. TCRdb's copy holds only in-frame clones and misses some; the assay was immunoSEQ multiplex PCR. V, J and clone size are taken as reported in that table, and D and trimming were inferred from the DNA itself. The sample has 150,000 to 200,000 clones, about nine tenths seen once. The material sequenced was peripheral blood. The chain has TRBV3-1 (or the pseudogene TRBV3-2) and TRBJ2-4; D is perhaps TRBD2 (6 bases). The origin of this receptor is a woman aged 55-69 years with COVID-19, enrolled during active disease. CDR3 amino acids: CASSQDRRTIGNIQYF. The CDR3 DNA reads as TGTGCCAGCAGCCAAGACCGACGGACTATTGGAAACATTCAGTACTTC.